The 17 T cell receptor beta chains reported below all come from one sample, sequenced in a study of blood T cell repertoires in COVID-19. Data came from immunoSEQ multiplex PCR; TCRdb stores just in-frame clones and leaves some out. The sample contains approximately 220,000 clones, roughly 80% of which appear only once. The sequencing input was PBMCs or T cells enriched from blood (not recorded which). These receptors originate from a woman aged 40-49 years who had been exposed to COVID-19.

This clone was observed a handful of times. The rearrangement uses TRBV7-8 and TRBJ1-2; D uncertain. Trimming removed 7 bases at V and 2 bases at J, with 20 bases between. This CDR3 is built from 16 residues. The V gene's germline CDR1 is SGHVS and CDR2 FQNEAQ. CDR3 nucleotides: TGTGCCAGCACCTCAGCGTTGGGGAGGGCCAACTATGGCTACACCTTC. This encodes CASTSALGRANYGYTF.

J is TRBJ2-7 and V is TRBV7-9; 12 bases fit TRBD1. This CDR3 has 19 amino acids. The germline V gene has CDR1 SEHNR and CDR2 FQNEAQ (reference sequence). J lost 1 base, V lost 6 bases, and 16 bases had no gene match. For the CDR3, the DNA is TGTGCCAGCAGGGACACAACCGGGACAGGGGGCCACCTATCCTACGAGCAGTACTTC. Translation: CASRDTTGTGGHLSYEQYF.

This chain joins TRBV5-1 and TRBJ1-3; 8 bases agree with TRBD1. The CDR3 sequence is 16 residues long. Germline assignment: CDR1 SGHRS and CDR2 YFSETQ. Trimming cost V 3 bases and J 0 bases; bases outside gene matches: 5. The CDR3 sequence: CASSSGTGNSGNTIYF. DNA of the CDR3: TGCGCCAGCAGCTCCGGGACAGGCAACTCTGGAAACACCATATATTTT.

V usage is TRBV5-8 and J usage is TRBJ2-3, with 7 bases that match TRBD2. CDR1 and CDR2 (germline): SGHTS, YDEGEE. The CDR3 is 15 residues long. The V segment lost 0 bases and the J segment 0 bases; nucleotides outside the gene matches: 1. Here the CDR3 reads CASSLGTRSTDTQYF. Here the CDR3 DNA reads TGTGCCAGCAGCTTGGGGACTAGGAGCACAGATACGCAGTATTTT.

The gene calls are TRBV18 and TRBJ2-1; 10 positions match TRBD2. CDR1 KGHSH and CDR2 LQKENI come from the germline V gene. V was pared by 3 bases and J by 4 bases, with 9 bases of the junction left unmatched. The CDR3 consists of 17 residues. CDR3 protein: CASSPNRLAGTYNEQFF. The DNA of the CDR3 is TGTGCCAGCTCACCTAACCGACTAGCGGGTACTTACAATGAGCAGTTCTTC.

The V and J genes are TRBV10-2 and TRBJ1-6, with 8 nucleotides matching TRBD1. The CDR3 is made up of 15 amino acids. Losses at the gene ends were 6 bases for V and 8 bases for J; bases not matched to a gene: 9. The germline V gene encodes CDR1 WSHSY and CDR2 SAAADI. The CDR3 bases are TGCGCCAGCAGAAAAACCGGACAGGGATATTCACCCCTCCACTTT. Encoded protein: CASRKTGQGYSPLHF.

The gene calls are TRBV18 and TRBJ1-1; 8 positions match TRBD1. CDR3 length: 15 residues. V was pared by 6 bases and J by 2 bases, with 8 bases of the junction left unmatched. Germline loops: CDR1 KGHSH, CDR2 LQKENI. The CDR3 reads CASSSTRGPNTEAFF. CDR3 nucleotides: TGTGCCAGCTCGAGCACCAGGGGGCCCAACACTGAAGCTTTCTTT.

The V call is TRBV7-2, the J call TRBJ1-4; D remains unclear. Germline V lookup: CDR1 SGHTA, CDR2 FQGNSA. Trimming shortened V by 5 bases and J by 4 bases, and 14 bases separated the two germline ends. The CDR3 runs 15 residues. The CDR3 reads CASSTPRGLNEKLFF. The CDR3, as DNA: TGTGCCAGCAGCACCCCCCGCGGGCTTAATGAAAAACTGTTTTTT.

The chain couples TRBV14 to TRBJ1-1, with D possibly TRBD1 on 5 matching bases. The germline V gene has CDR1 SGHDN and CDR2 FVKESK. CDR3 length: 13 amino acids. V shed 4 bases and J shed 3 bases, with 9 bases lying between them. Here the CDR3 reads CASSRNRYTEAFF. The CDR3 region has the DNA TGTGCCAGCAGCCGTAACAGGTACACTGAAGCTTTCTTT.

V is TRBV5-1 and J is TRBJ1-3; 7 positions match TRBD1. This CDR3 is 16 amino acids long. Germline V gene sequence: CDR1 SGHRS, CDR2 YFSETQ. V lost 4 bases, J lost 0 bases, and 7 bases stayed unmatched. The chain's CDR3 is CASSPTGTSSGNTIYF. CDR3 DNA: TGCGCCAGCAGCCCGACAGGGACCAGCTCTGGAAACACCATATATTTT.

The chain is built from TRBV27 and TRBJ1-3; no definite D call. The germline gives CDR1 MNHEY, CDR2 SMNVEV (reference sequence). The CDR3 has 16 amino acids. The V and J ends lost 6 bases and 4 bases respectively, with 19 bases between them. CDR3 amino acids: CASSPVAETLGNTIYF. DNA of the CDR3: TGTGCCAGCAGCCCAGTAGCCGAAACGTTAGGAAACACCATATATTTT.

The chain couples TRBV25-1 to TRBJ2-1; TRBD2 might be the D (6 bases). Looked up from germline, CDR1 is MGHDK and CDR2 is SYGVNS. V lost 2 bases, J lost 0 bases, and 11 bases lay in between. The CDR3 covers 16 residues. In DNA form, the CDR3 reads TGTGCCAGCAGTGAAACGGGACTGGCCTCCTACAATGAGCAGTTCTTC. Translation: CASSETGLASYNEQFF.

The gene calls are TRBV19 and TRBJ2-3; TRBD2 might be the D (5 bases). The CDR3 is 15 amino acids. The ends were cut back, 4 bases at V and 3 bases at J, with 14 bases in the middle. Germline CDR1 LNHDA, CDR2 SQIVND (reference sequence). The CDR3 nucleotides read TGTGCCAGTAGTACCCGAGAGGGTGGGACAGATACGCAGTATTTT. Protein sequence: CASSTREGGTDTQYF. Combining the CDR3 with reference TRBV19 and TRBJ2-3 gives the whole variable domain DGGITQSPKYLFRKEGQNVTLSCEQNLNHDAMYWYRQDPGQGLRLIYYSQIVNDFQKGDIAEGYSVSREKKESFPLTVTSAQKNPTAFYLCASSTREGGTDTQYFGPGTRLTVL.

A few counts support this clone. The V gene is TRBV19, the J gene TRBJ1-6; D ambiguous. CDR1 and CDR2 from the germline V gene are LNHDA and SQIVND (reference sequence). There are 13 residues in the CDR3. V shed 6 bases and J shed 7 bases, with 10 bases lying between them. CDR3 nucleotide sequence: TGTGCCAGTAGGGAGGTCCGGAATTCACCCCTCCACTTT. Translation: CASREVRNSPLHF.

Of note for this clone: The sample holds other DNA sequences that translate to the same CDR3. The chain combines TRBV7-3 with TRBJ1-5; 7 nucleotides align to TRBD1. CDR1 SGHTA and CDR2 FQGTGA come from the germline V gene. The V segment lost 5 bases and the J segment 4 bases; nucleotides outside the gene matches: 2. CDR3 length: 13 residues. The CDR3 DNA is TGTGCCAGCAGCCCACAGGGGAATCAGCCCCAGCATTTT. It specifies CASSPQGNQPQHF.

The chain is built from TRBV7-8 and TRBJ2-2; D unclear. Per germline, CDR1 SGHVS and CDR2 FQNEAQ. Trimming took off 3 bases at V and 2 bases at J, with 10 bases between the two ends. CDR3 length equals 15 residues. The CDR3 sequence: CASSFVYFNTGELFF. CDR3 coding DNA: TGTGCCAGCAGCTTTGTGTATTTTAACACCGGGGAGCTGTTTTTT.

The chain carries TRBV27 and TRBJ1-2, with D tentatively TRBD1 (5 bases). The ends were cut back, 2 bases at V and 7 bases at J, with 11 bases in the middle. Germline-derived CDR1 and CDR2 are MNHEY and SMNVEV (reference sequence). The CDR3 totals 13 residues. The CDR3 here is CASSLMGGGGYTF. The CDR3 coding sequence is TGTGCCAGCAGTTTAATGGGCGGGGGTGGCTACACCTTC.